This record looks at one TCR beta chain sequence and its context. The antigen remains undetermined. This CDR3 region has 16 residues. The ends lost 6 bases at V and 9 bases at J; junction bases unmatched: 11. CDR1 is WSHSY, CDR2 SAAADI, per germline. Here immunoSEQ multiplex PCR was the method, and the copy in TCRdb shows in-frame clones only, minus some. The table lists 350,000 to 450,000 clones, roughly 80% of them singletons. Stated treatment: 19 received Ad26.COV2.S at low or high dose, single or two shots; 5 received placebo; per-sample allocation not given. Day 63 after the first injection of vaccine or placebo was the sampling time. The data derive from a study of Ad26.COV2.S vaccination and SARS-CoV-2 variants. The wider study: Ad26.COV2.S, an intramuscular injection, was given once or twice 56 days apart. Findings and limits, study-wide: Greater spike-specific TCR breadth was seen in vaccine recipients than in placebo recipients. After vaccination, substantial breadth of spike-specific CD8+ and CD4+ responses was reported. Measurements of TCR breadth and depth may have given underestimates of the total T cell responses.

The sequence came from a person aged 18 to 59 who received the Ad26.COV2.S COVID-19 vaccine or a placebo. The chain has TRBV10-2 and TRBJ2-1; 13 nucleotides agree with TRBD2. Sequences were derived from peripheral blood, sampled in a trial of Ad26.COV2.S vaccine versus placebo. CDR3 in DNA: TGCGCCAGCAGAGTAACTAGCGGGAGGGCCGGCGCTGAGCAGTTCTTC. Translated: CASRVTSGRAGAEQFF.